The source of this T cell receptor (beta chain) is a study of CD8 T cells in ankylosing spondylitis. Findings and limits, study-wide: Roughly 8 highly homologous variants formed a TCR beta motif that appeared characteristic of ankylosing spondylitis blood.

V gave up 4 bases and J gave up 6 bases; unmatched junction bases: 13. The CDR3 consists of 16 residues. Germline V gives CDR1 SGHRS, CDR2 YFSETQ. In its sample, this clonotype was seen many times. What it binds is unknown. One entry per CDR3 protein results from TCRdb running MiXCR on the 5' RACE reads. The sample carries roughly 490,000 distinct CDR3 sequences, roughly 5% recorded once. This chain uses TRBV5-1 with TRBJ2-1, with TRBD1 identical over 7 bases. The sequencing input was blood, either unsorted or a sorted T cell fraction (not recorded which). The sequence came from a male donor with ankylosing spondylitis. The CDR3 loop is CASSGILRQGVNEQFF. The CDR3 bases are TGCGCCAGCAGCGGGATTCTCAGACAGGGCGTCAATGAGCAGTTCTTC.